This TCR beta chain emerged from a study of T cell clusters in autoimmune cytopenias. Study overall: A median of about 54,000 TRB reads per sample yielded a median approximately 2,500 distinct clonotypes.

TRB amplification used roughly 250 ng of peripheral blood genomic DNA. CDR1 is DFQATT and CDR2 is SNEGSKA in the germline V gene (reference sequence). The CDR3 runs 14 residues. By frequency, this clonotype is medium-sized. TRB rearrangements were amplified by touch-down multiplex PCR with mixed TRB-A/B primers. From the multiplex PCR reads, TCRdb lists one entry per CDR3 protein and no DNA. The clone table shows approximately 11,000 distinct CDR3 sequences, with the ten largest holding more than 2.5%. These data also featured in a second study, about T cell repertoires in aging, cancer and after chemotherapy. That paper adds: Donor ages fell into six groups from 30 or younger up to 70 or older.

Source material: peripheral blood. The TCR originated in a human donor in good health. The gene calls are TRBV20-1 and TRBJ1-1. CDR3 sequence: CSAREAGTDTEAFF.